This is a list of T cell receptor beta chains from one sample in a study of radiotherapy plus CTLA-4 blockade in lung cancer. Using immunoSEQ multiplex PCR, the repertoire was profiled, and TCRdb retains in-frame clones only, with some absent. The sample lists tens of thousands of clones, roughly 77% seen once, with roughly 8.5% in the top ten. This material consisted of peripheral blood, taken from a patient treated with radiotherapy plus ipilimumab. These receptors all stem from a human donor with non-small cell lung cancer who had a complete response to radiotherapy plus ipilimumab. The CDR3 runs from the conserved cysteine through the conserved F or W. The D gene is left open where the match is weak. Size tells how often a clone was seen (once, few, many) or the class of an expanded clone, and some rows leave it out.

TRBV9	TRBJ2-3	TRBD2	-	TGTGCCAGCAGCGTTGGTAGCGGGAGAAGCTCAGATACGCAGTATTTT	CASSVGSGRSSDTQYF
TRBV5-4	TRBJ1-2	-	-	TGTGCCAGCAGCTCCACAGGCTGGGGATACACCTTC	CASSSTGWGYTF
TRBV19	TRBJ2-5	TRBD2	-	TGTGCCAGTAGTATACGGGAGGGAGAGACCCAGTACTTC	CASSIREGETQYF
TRBV7-9	TRBJ2-6	-	-	TGTGCCAGCAACAGGCAGTCAGGGCCGCTTGGGGCCAACGTCCTGACTTTC	CASNRQSGPLGANVLTF
TRBV6-1	TRBJ1-2	-	-	TGTGCCAGCAACAGGCTCTATGGCTACACCTTC	CASNRLYGYTF
TRBV9	TRBJ1-3	-	few	TGTGCCAGCAGCGTAGCTCAAGGGGGTGGAAACACCATATATTTT	CASSVAQGGGNTIYF
TRBV7-9	TRBJ2-1	-	few	TGTGCCAGCAGCCGGCTACAGGGGAGGAATGAGCAGTTCTTC	CASSRLQGRNEQFF
TRBV6-5	TRBJ1-6	-	-	TGTGCCAGCAGTTGGGGCAGGGAGGGTAATTCACCCCTCCACTTT	CASSWGREGNSPLHF
TRBV15	TRBJ2-3	TRBD1	-	TGTGCCACCAGTCAGAGATGGGGACAGGTCAGGACAGATACGCAGTATTTT	CATSQRWGQVRTDTQYF
TRBV7-2	TRBJ1-5	-	-	TGTGCCAGCAGCTCACCGTTACAGAAACTTGGGCAGCCCCAGCATTTT	CASSSPLQKLGQPQHF
TRBV7-9	TRBJ1-4	-	-	TGTGCCAGCAGCTTAGTATCGGGAACAACTAATGAAAAACTGTTTTTT	CASSLVSGTTNEKLFF
TRBV7-8	TRBJ1-3	TRBD1	-	TGTGCCAGCAGCTTAATGGGACAGATCGGAAACACCATATATTTT	CASSLMGQIGNTIYF
TRBV7-6	TRBJ2-5	-	-	TGTGCCAGCAGCGTCCGGGACCAAGAGACCCAGTACTTC	CASSVRDQETQYF
TRBV25-1	TRBJ2-5	TRBD1	-	TGTGCCAGCAGTACACGGACAGGGGAAGAGACCCAGTACTTC	CASSTRTGEETQYF
TRBV2	TRBJ2-3	TRBD2	-	TGTGCCAGCAGCGAGTGGCAGCGGGAATCAGATACGCAGTATTTT	CASSEWQRESDTQYF
TRBV4-3	TRBJ2-7	-	few	TGCGCCAGCAGCCAAGATCTAGGGGTCTACGAGCAGTACTTC	CASSQDLGVYEQYF